The 25 T cell receptor beta chains presented below share a single source sample, sequenced in a study of Graves' ophthalmopathy and Graves' hyperthyroidism. Amplified TCR beta CDR3 regions were obtained using RNA transcripts as template. First-round RT-PCR used HTBI primers; second-round multiplex PCR followed. A single record per CDR3 protein comes from TCRdb applying MiXCR to the multiplex PCR reads. The sample consists of about 480,000 distinct CDR3 sequences, around 15% of them appearing once. Input material: blood. Receptor source: a woman under 40 with Graves' ophthalmopathy.

This clonotype has at least ten counts. The chain has TRBV11-2 and TRBJ1-1; a weak D match, TRBD1 (6 bases). Germline values: CDR1 SGHAT, CDR2 FQNNGV. V was clipped by 2 bases and J by 4 bases, with 14 bases between them. CDR3 length equals 15 residues. DNA for the CDR3: TGTGCCAGCAGCTTAACGGGGGGCGCGAGCACTGAAGCTTTCTTT. Residues: CASSLTGGASTEAFF.

This clonotype was counted at least ten times. The rearrangement joins TRBV6-5 to TRBJ1-1, with D possibly matching TRBD1 (6 bases). CDR3 length equals 16 residues. With 0 bases removed from V and 6 bases from J, the gap between germline ends came to 17 bases. The germline V gene has CDR1 MNHEY and CDR2 SVGAGI. In DNA form, the CDR3 reads TGTGCCAGCAGTTACTCGAATGCGGGGGCTTTGGCTGAAGCTTTCTTT. Its translation is CASSYSNAGALAEAFF.

This clonotype was picked up many times. This chain uses TRBV28 with TRBJ1-5, with D perhaps TRBD1 (5 bases). This CDR3 has 15 residues. Germline V gene lookup returns CDR1 MDHEN and CDR2 SYDVKM. V was cut by 2 bases and J by 4 bases, with 12 bases left in between. CDR3 sequence (DNA): TGTGCCAGCAGTTTAAAGCTGCGGACAAATCAGCCCCAGCATTTT. Protein sequence: CASSLKLRTNQPQHF.

This clonotype was found many times. The chain employs TRBV6-1 and TRBJ2-2, with TRBD1 matching over 7 bases. In germline, CDR1 is MNHNS, CDR2 SASEGT. CDR3 length equals 13 residues. The junction had 10 bases not matched to a gene; V was cut back by 7 bases and J by 11 bases. The CDR3 DNA is TGTGCCAGCATGGAGAGGGGGCAGTCTGAGCTGTTTTTT. This codes for CASMERGQSELFF.

This clonotype showed up just a few times. CDR3 sequence reads: CAIREDNYGYTF. The CDR3 nucleotides are TGTGCCATCAGGGAAGATAACTATGGCTACACCTTC. J is TRBJ1-2 and V is TRBV10-3; D gene unclear. This CDR3 is built from 12 residues. Between the trimmed V and J ends, which lost 6 bases and 1 base, there was a span of 6 bases. Germline CDR1 ENHRY, CDR2 SYGVKD.

This clonotype was recorded at least ten times. V gene TRBV20-1 combines with J gene TRBJ1-1; D unclear. The CDR3 is made up of 14 amino acids. Trimming took 1 base from V and 1 from J, leaving 10 bases between them. In germline, CDR1 is DFQATT, CDR2 SNEGSKA (reference sequence). The CDR3, as DNA: TGCAGTGCTAGAGGACGGACCGGGAACACTGAAGCTTTCTTT. Its protein product is CSARGRTGNTEAFF.

This clonotype was counted many times. The CDR3 DNA follows: TGTGCCTGGAGTCCCATCCTGAGGAGAGCCTATGGCTACACCTTC. This codes for CAWSPILRRAYGYTF. This chain connects TRBV30 to TRBJ1-2, with D hard to call. V was shortened by 2 bases and J by 4 bases, with 17 bases between the two germline ends. Germline CDR1 reads GTSNPN; CDR2 reads SVGIG (reference sequence). The CDR3 is 15 residues long.

This clonotype has ten or more counts. The CDR3 sequence: CASSFSISSYEQYF. The CDR3 DNA reads TGCGCCAGCAGCTTCAGTATAAGCTCCTACGAGCAGTACTTC. The chain is built from TRBV5-1 and TRBJ2-7; the D is unclear. Trimming removed 2 bases from V and 0 bases from J, with 9 bases in between. CDR3 length: 14 amino acids. The germline V gene has CDR1 SGHRS and CDR2 YFSETQ.

This clonotype was seen ten or more times. The chain uses TRBV20-1 and TRBJ2-7; 7 bases align to TRBD1. Trimming took 6 bases from V and 3 from J; bases not matched to a gene: 5. The CDR3 totals 12 residues. The germline CDR1 and CDR2 sequences are DFQATT and SNEGSKA (reference sequence). CDR3 loop: CSAPDRNYEQYF. CDR3 coding DNA: TGCAGTGCCCCGGACAGGAACTACGAGCAGTACTTC.

This clonotype was counted at least ten times. The V call is TRBV3-1, the J call TRBJ2-5; 7 bases are shared with TRBD1. Germline values: CDR1 LGHDT, CDR2 YNNKEL (reference sequence). The CDR3 runs to 13 residues. V lost 7 bases and J lost 3; bases outside the gene matches: 5. The CDR3 coding sequence is TGTGCCAGCATCGACGGGACAGAAGAGACCCAGTACTTC. Translating gives CASIDGTEETQYF.

A remark on this clonotype: A much larger clone lies one base from this, so it may be a read error. As DNA, the CDR3 is TGTGCCAGCAGCTCTCTACTAGCGGGTTTCGAGCTGTACTTC. Its protein is CASSSLLAGFELYF. The V gene is TRBV7-2, the J gene TRBJ2-7; 9 nucleotides agree with TRBD2. The germline V gene has CDR1 SGHTA and CDR2 FQGNSA. The CDR3 runs to 14 residues.

Ten or more counts support this clonotype. The rearrangement links TRBV29-1 to TRBJ2-7; 10 bases fit TRBD2. The germline gives CDR1 SQVTM, CDR2 ANQGSEA. The CDR3 length is 14 residues. J lost 6 bases, V lost 4 bases, and 9 bases had no gene match. The CDR3 sequence is CSVAAGLATSEQYF. Here the CDR3 DNA reads TGCAGCGTTGCGGCGGGACTAGCGACTAGCGAGCAGTACTTC.

This clonotype was counted at least ten times. This chain connects TRBV9 to TRBJ1-2; D is uncertain. V was clipped by 3 bases and J by 0 bases, with 12 bases between them. The CDR3 is 15 amino acids. Germline loops: CDR1 SGDLS, CDR2 YYNGEE. The CDR3 DNA reads as TGTGCCAGCAGCGGCGGAGGGTTGGCTAACTATGGCTACACCTTC. This encodes CASSGGGLANYGYTF.

This clonotype was counted only a few times. V gene TRBV6-5 combines with J gene TRBJ1-1, with D unresolved. Germline loops: CDR1 MNHEY, CDR2 SVGAGI. The CDR3 has 13 amino acids. Trimming shortened V by 8 bases and J by 3 bases, and 13 bases separated the two germline ends. The CDR3 is CASVTGSHTEAFF. CDR3 DNA sequence: TGTGCCAGCGTTACTGGGTCCCACACTGAAGCTTTCTTT.

At least ten counts were recorded for this clonotype. V and J are TRBV9 and TRBJ1-1; TRBD1 matches at 10 bases. After removal of 4 bases from V and 5 bases from J, the junction contained 14 bases not matched to a gene. The CDR3 is 17 amino acids. Germline CDR1 SGDLS, CDR2 YYNGEE. CDR3 DNA: TGTGCCAGCAGCCCAGCTGACAGGGGGCTCCACTTTACTGAAGCTTTCTTT. This codes for CASSPADRGLHFTEAFF. Variable domain in full (rest from reference TRBV9 and TRBJ1-1): DSGVTQTPKHLITATGQRVTLRCSPRSGDLSVYWYQQSLDQGLQFLIQYYNGEERAKGNILERFSAQQFPDLHSELNLSSLELGDSALYFCASSPADRGLHFTEAFFGQGTRLTVV.

This clonotype came up many times. The chain is built from TRBV2 and TRBJ2-7, with D perhaps TRBD1 (6 bases). Trimming stripped 6 bases from V and 3 bases from J, with 15 bases between. The CDR3 contains 14 residues. Germline-derived CDR1 and CDR2 are SNHLY and FYNNEI. The CDR3, as DNA: TGTGCCAGCAGGCGGACCGGGACAAGCTACGAGCAGTACTTC. This encodes CASRRTGTSYEQYF.

This clonotype occurred many times. The chain joins TRBV6-1 to TRBJ2-5; D may be TRBD2 (5 bases). The CDR3 length is 14 residues. Germline CDR1 MNHNS, CDR2 SASEGT. The V and J ends lost 3 bases and 5 bases respectively, with 13 bases between them. This chain's CDR3 is CASSDYRGSETQYF. The DNA of the CDR3 is TGTGCCAGCAGTGACTACAGAGGGTCGGAGACCCAGTACTTC.

Written as DNA, the CDR3 is TGTGCCTGGAGCATGGGCTCCGGGATCTCTGGAAACACCATATATTTT. Encoded protein: CAWSMGSGISGNTIYF. The rearrangement uses TRBV30 and TRBJ1-3, with unresolved D. The length of the CDR3 is 16 residues. CDR1 and CDR2 (germline): GTSNPN, SVGIG (reference sequence). V was trimmed by 3 bases and J by 0 bases, leaving 15 bases between them.

This clonotype was seen ten or more times. The rearrangement links TRBV20-1 to TRBJ1-1; D gene ambiguous. Trimming stripped 0 bases from V and 3 bases from J, with 14 bases between. CDR1 DFQATT and CDR2 SNEGSKA come from the germline V gene (reference sequence). There are 15 residues in the CDR3. The CDR3 loop is CSARDLRTADTEAFF. DNA for the CDR3: TGCAGTGCTAGAGACCTTAGGACGGCGGACACTGAAGCTTTCTTT.

This clonotype was detected ten times or more. The chain carries TRBV2 and TRBJ2-7; D remains ambiguous. The CDR3 totals 14 residues. Trimming removed 2 bases from V and 0 bases from J, with 8 bases in between. Per germline, CDR1 SNHLY and CDR2 FYNNEI. The CDR3 region is CASSEQHYSYEQYF. The CDR3 DNA reads as TGTGCCAGCAGTGAACAGCACTACTCCTACGAGCAGTACTTC.

This clonotype was seen ten or more times. J is TRBJ1-5 and V is TRBV27; TRBD1 is a possible D gene (5 bases). The germline V and J ends were trimmed by 5 bases and 3 bases, with 11 bases remaining between them. The CDR3 is 14 amino acids. The germline V gene encodes CDR1 MNHEY and CDR2 SMNVEV (reference sequence). CDR3 nucleotide sequence: TGTGCCAGCAGTCCCGGGACTGTCAATCAGCCCCAGCATTTT. Translating gives CASSPGTVNQPQHF.

This chain links TRBV27 with TRBJ2-7, with D maybe TRBD1 (5 bases). V lost 2 bases to trimming and J lost 2 bases, with 13 bases between them. The CDR3 totals 15 residues. Germline assignment: CDR1 MNHEY and CDR2 SMNVEV (reference sequence). The CDR3 nucleotides read TGTGCCAGCAGTTTAAACTGGGGCCGCCCCTACGAGCAGTACTTC. It encodes CASSLNWGRPYEQYF.

This clonotype was seen repeatedly, ten times or more. The chain carries TRBV20-1 and TRBJ2-5; D gene ambiguous. Trimming stripped 6 bases from V and 0 bases from J, with 8 bases between. The CDR3 is made up of 12 amino acids. Germline values: CDR1 DFQATT, CDR2 SNEGSKA (reference sequence). The CDR3: CSAERNQETQYF. The CDR3 coding sequence is TGCAGTGCCGAGCGAAACCAAGAGACCCAGTACTTC.

The sample holds a few counts of this clonotype. This chain joins TRBV29-1 and TRBJ2-5, with D perhaps being TRBD1 or TRBD2 (6 bases each). Trimming cost V 8 bases and J 1 base, with 14 bases left between them. This CDR3 contains 13 residues. Germline loops: CDR1 SQVTM, CDR2 ANQGSEA. The CDR3 nucleotides read TGCAGCAGCTCAGGGGAGGCCCAAGAGACCCAGTACTTC. Translating gives CSSSGEAQETQYF.

The gene calls are TRBV30 and TRBJ2-5; D may be TRBD2 (6 bases). This CDR3 comprises 13 residues. The ends were cut back, 1 base at V and 5 bases at J, with 11 bases in the middle. CDR1 and CDR2 from the germline V gene are GTSNPN and SVGIG (reference sequence). CDR3 loop: CAWSGGGGETQYF. The CDR3 nucleotides read TGTGCCTGGAGTGGGGGTGGGGGGGAGACCCAGTACTTC.